This T cell receptor beta chain was recovered during a study of early T cells in non-severe SARS-CoV-2 infection. This clonotype was seen only a few times. Unmatched junction bases numbered 7, after V lost 3 bases and J lost 0 bases. CDR1 is SGHRS, CDR2 YFSETQ, per germline. CDR3 length equals 17 residues. TCRdb fed the 5' RACE reads into MiXCR, producing one record per CDR3 protein. This sample has about 70,000 distinct CDR3 sequences; about 12% occur once, and the top ten carry 15% to 18%. J is TRBJ2-1 and V is TRBV5-1; 9 bases align to TRBD2. The receptor was derived from an adult who was a healthcare worker with PCR-confirmed SARS-CoV-2 infection or an uninfected control (not recorded which). The donor label of this sample is uncertain. The material was whole blood, obtained at baseline. CDR3 nucleotides: TGCGCCAGCAGCTGGGGACTAGCAGGGGGCTCCTACAATGAGCAGTTCTTC. Protein sequence: CASSWGLAGGSYNEQFF.